The source of this T cell receptor beta chain is a study of blood T cells in healthy people across ages. It was with a sample-barcoded 5' primer and a J-beta primer mix that a second PCR of about 6 to 12 cycles was run. TCRdb re-analysed the 5' RACE reads in MiXCR, keeping a single row per CDR3 protein. The repertoire consists of about 1,500,000 distinct CDR3 sequences, with 35% to 45% occurring once and the leading ten covering roughly 8.2%. The CDR3 has 13 amino acids. The V gene's germline CDR1 is MNHEY and CDR2 SVGAGI. V gave up 2 bases and J gave up 12 bases, with 16 bases separating them. Sequencing was done on a sample of blood. The gene calls are TRBV6-5 and TRBJ1-1; possibly TRBD1 for D (6 bases). This TCR came from a woman aged 18-29 years in good health. In DNA form, the CDR3 reads TGTGCCAGCAGTTACGTGGGGGCTCTCGAGACTTTCTTT. Translation gives CASSYVGALETFF.